This T cell receptor beta chain was captured by sequencing in a study of blood T cell repertoires in COVID-19. Study information: There were acute and convalescent COVID-19 samples, and they came from the United States, Italy and Spain.

The CDR3 sequence is 15 residues long. Trimming took off 3 bases at V and 2 bases at J, with 10 bases between the two ends. Per the germline V gene, CDR1 is LNHDA and CDR2 is SQIVND (reference sequence). Profiled with immunoSEQ multiplex PCR; TCRdb holds only in-frame clones, not every one. The profile shows hundreds of thousands of clones, approximately 80% of them singletons. The sequence derives from a middle-aged man with acute or convalescent COVID-19. The chain links TRBV19 to TRBJ1-4; unclear D gene. The sample comprised peripheral blood. Here the CDR3 DNA reads TGTGCCAGTAGTATTGCTGGGAGGACTAATGAAAAACTGTTTTTT. Its protein product is CASSIAGRTNEKLFF.